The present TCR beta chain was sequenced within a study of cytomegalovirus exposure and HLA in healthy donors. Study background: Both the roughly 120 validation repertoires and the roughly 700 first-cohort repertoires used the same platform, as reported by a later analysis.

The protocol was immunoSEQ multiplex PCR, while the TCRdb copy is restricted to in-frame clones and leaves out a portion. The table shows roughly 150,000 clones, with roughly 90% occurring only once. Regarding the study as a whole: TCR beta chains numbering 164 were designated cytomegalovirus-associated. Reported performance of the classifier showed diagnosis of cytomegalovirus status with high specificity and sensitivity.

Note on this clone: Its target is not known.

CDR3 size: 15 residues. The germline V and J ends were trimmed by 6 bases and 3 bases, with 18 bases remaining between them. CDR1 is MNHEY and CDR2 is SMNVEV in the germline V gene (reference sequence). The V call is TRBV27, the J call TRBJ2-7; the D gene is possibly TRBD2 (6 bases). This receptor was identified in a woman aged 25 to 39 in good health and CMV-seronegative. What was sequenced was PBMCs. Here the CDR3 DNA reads TGTGCCAGCAGGCCAGCCCCGGGGGTAGGCTACGAGCAGTACTTC. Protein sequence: CASRPAPGVGYEQYF.